The T cell receptor (beta chain) under discussion was sequenced for a study of early T cells in non-severe SARS-CoV-2 infection. This clonotype was seen ten or more times. TCRdb independently ran MiXCR on the 5' RACE reads; one entry per CDR3 protein. The repertoire holds some 71,000 distinct CDR3 sequences, with 12% as singletons. Source material: whole blood. This sequence was found in an adult who was a healthcare worker with PCR-confirmed SARS-CoV-2 infection or an uninfected control (not recorded which).

The CDR3 nucleotides read TGTGCCAGCAGCTTAACAGGTGGGAGGGCCGTGTCAGATACGCAGTATTTT. This gives the protein CASSLTGGRAVSDTQYF. The chain joins TRBV7-3 to TRBJ2-3; TRBD2 aligns across 7 bases. This CDR3 is 17 amino acids long. Germline V gives CDR1 SGHTA, CDR2 FQGTGA. V dropped 0 bases and J dropped 4; count of bases not matched to a gene: 10.